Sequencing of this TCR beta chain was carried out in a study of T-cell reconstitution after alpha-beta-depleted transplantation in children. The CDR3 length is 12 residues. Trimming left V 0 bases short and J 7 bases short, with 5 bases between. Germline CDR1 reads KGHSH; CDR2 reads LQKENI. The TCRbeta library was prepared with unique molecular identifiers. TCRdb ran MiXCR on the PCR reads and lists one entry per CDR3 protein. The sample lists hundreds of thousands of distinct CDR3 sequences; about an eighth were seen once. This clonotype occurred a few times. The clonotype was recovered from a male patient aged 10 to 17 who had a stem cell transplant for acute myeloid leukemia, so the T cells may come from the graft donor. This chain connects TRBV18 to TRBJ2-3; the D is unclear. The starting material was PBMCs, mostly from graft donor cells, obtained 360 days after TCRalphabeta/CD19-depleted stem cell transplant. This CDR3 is CASSPPQNTQYF. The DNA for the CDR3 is TGTGCCAGCTCACCACCGCAAAATACGCAGTATTTT.